Listed here are 7 T cell receptor beta chains from one sample, sequenced in a study of healthy donors' naive CD4 and CD8 T cells. A linear amplification protocol produced the TCR libraries from around 500 ng of total RNA. TCRdb called the reads again in MiXCR, with one record for every CDR3 protein. The table includes around 180,000 distinct CDR3 sequences, about 70% detected once. Sequenced material: naive CD4+ and CD8+ T cells sorted from blood, pooled from several donors. The receptor set was obtained from a pool of human donors in good health; the sample pools cells from several healthy donors.

J is TRBJ1-1 and V is TRBV12-3 or TRBV12-4, with D maybe TRBD1 (5 bases). V was shortened by 6 bases and J by 1 base, with 15 bases between the two germline ends. There are 15 residues in the CDR3. In DNA, the CDR3 is TGTGCCAGCAGGGTTACCGGGACGGGGAACACTGAAGCTTTCTTT. Amino acid sequence: CASRVTGTGNTEAFF.

The rearrangement uses TRBV19 and TRBJ2-1; 8 bases map to TRBD2. Unmatched junction bases numbered 8, after V lost 3 bases and J lost 10 bases. Per germline, CDR1 LNHDA and CDR2 SQIVND (reference sequence). This CDR3 contains 14 residues. CDR3 bases: TGTGCCAGTAGTATCAGCGGACTAGCACTCGAGCAGTTCTTC. Translated, it gives CASSISGLALEQFF.

This clonotype was found once. This chain connects TRBV6-1 to TRBJ1-4; 7 positions match TRBD1. Germline trimming cut 1 base from V and 5 bases from J; bases unmatched to any gene: 4. Germline loops: CDR1 MNHNS, CDR2 SASEGT. The CDR3 has 15 residues. The CDR3 loop reads CASSEGGRGNEKLFF. CDR3 nucleotides: TGTGCCAGCAGTGAAGGGGGCAGGGGGAATGAAAAACTGTTTTTT.

The chain employs TRBV10-3 and TRBJ2-3; D is unresolved. The CDR3 totals 13 residues. The V end lost 0 bases, the J end lost 5 bases, and 6 bases lay between the germline ends. Germline loops: CDR1 ENHRY, CDR2 SYGVKD. In nucleotides, the CDR3 is TGTGCCATCAGTGAGTCTGGCTTAGATACGCAGTATTTT. Protein product: CAISESGLDTQYF.

Notes on this clonotype: This CDR3 fails to terminate in the conserved phenylalanine or tryptophan, so it likely reflects a read error. The genes are TRBV29-1 and TRBJ1-3; unclear D gene. Germline values: CDR1 SQVTM, CDR2 ANQGSEA. The CDR3 totals 13 residues. The V and J ends lost 1 base and 9 bases respectively, with 13 bases between them. Written as DNA, the CDR3 is TGCAGCGTTGAAGGGCCGGGAACTGGCACCATATATATT. Amino acid sequence: CSVEGPGTGTIYI.

CDR3 in amino acids: CASSFSETSYNEQFF. CDR3 DNA sequence: TGTGCCAGCAGTTTTAGCGAAACTTCCTACAATGAGCAGTTCTTC. The V and J genes are TRBV27 and TRBJ2-1; a weak D match, TRBD2 (5 bases). V was pared by 3 bases and J by 1 base, with 10 bases between. This CDR3 comprises 15 residues. Germline CDR1 and CDR2: MNHEY and SMNVEV (reference sequence).

The genes are TRBV29-1 and TRBJ1-1; D perhaps matches TRBD1 (5 bases). Germline V gives CDR1 SQVTM, CDR2 ANQGSEA. Between the trimmed V and J ends, which lost 0 bases and 0 bases, there was a span of 20 bases. This CDR3 region has 18 residues. CDR3: CSVEDHPSRRGLNTEAFF. CDR3 sequence (DNA): TGCAGCGTTGAAGATCACCCATCGCGAAGGGGCTTGAACACTGAAGCTTTCTTT.